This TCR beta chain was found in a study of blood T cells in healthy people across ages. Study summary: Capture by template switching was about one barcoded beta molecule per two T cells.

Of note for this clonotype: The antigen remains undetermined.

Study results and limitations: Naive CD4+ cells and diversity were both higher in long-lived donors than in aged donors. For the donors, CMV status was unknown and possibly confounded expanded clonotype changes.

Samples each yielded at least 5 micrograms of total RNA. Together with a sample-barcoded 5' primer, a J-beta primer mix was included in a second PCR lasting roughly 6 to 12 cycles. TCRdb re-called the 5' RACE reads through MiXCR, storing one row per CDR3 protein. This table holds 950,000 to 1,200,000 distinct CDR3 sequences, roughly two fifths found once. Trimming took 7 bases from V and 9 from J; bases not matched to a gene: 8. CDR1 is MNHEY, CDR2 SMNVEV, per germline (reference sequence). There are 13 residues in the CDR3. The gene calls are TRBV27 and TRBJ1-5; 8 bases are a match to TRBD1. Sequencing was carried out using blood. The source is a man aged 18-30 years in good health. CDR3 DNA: TGTGCCAGCAAGGGAACAGGGGGGACGCCCCAGCATTTT. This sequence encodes CASKGTGGTPQHF.